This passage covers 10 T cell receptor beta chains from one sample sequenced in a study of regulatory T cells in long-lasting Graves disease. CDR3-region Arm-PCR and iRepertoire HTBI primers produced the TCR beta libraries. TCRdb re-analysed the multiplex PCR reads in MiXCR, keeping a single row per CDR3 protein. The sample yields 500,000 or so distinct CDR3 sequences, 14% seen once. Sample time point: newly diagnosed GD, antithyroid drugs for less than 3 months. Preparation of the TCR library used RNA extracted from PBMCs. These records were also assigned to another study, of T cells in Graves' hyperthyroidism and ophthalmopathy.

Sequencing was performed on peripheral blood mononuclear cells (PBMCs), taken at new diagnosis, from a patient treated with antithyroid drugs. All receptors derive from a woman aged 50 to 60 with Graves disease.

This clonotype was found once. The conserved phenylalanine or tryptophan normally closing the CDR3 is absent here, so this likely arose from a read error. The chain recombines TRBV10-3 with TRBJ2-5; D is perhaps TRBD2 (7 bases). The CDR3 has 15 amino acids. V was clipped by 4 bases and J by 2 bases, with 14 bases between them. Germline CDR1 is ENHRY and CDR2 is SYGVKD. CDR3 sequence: CAISGSAGAQETQYL. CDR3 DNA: TGTGCCATCAGTGGTTCTGCGGGGGCGCAAGAGACCCAGTACCTC.

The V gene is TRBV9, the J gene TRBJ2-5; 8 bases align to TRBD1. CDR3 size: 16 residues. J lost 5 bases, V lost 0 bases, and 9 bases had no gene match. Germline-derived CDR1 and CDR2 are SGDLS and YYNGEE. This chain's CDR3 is CASSVAGQGLGETQYF. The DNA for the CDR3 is TGTGCCAGCAGCGTAGCTGGACAGGGCTTGGGGGAGACCCAGTACTTC.

CDR3 sequence reads: CASSPGTGGDEQYF. The CDR3 bases are TGTGCCAGCAGCCCCGGGACAGGGGGTGACGAGCAGTACTTC. The gene calls are TRBV5-6 and TRBJ2-7; 11 nucleotides align to TRBD1. The V segment lost 4 bases and the J segment 5 bases; nucleotides outside the gene matches: 5. The length of the CDR3 is 14 residues. Germline CDR1 reads SGHDT; CDR2 reads YYEEEE.

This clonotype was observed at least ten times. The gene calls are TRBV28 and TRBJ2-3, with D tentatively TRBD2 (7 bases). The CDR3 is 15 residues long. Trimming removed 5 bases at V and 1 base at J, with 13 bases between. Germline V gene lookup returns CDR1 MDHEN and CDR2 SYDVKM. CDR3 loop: CASSPPGGRTDTQYF. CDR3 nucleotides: TGTGCCAGCAGTCCCCCGGGGGGCCGCACAGATACGCAGTATTTT.

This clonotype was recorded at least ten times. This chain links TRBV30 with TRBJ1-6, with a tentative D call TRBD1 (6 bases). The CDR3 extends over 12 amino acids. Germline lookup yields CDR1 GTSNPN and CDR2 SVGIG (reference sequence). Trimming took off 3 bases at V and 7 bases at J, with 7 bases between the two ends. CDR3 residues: CAWRQGNSPLHF. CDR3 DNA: TGTGCCTGGAGGCAGGGGAATTCACCCCTCCACTTT.

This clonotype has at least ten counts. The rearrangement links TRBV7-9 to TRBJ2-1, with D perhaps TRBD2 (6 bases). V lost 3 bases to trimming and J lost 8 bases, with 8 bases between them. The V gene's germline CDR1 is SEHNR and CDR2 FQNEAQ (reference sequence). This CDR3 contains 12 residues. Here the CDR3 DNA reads TGTGCCAGCAGCTTTACTAGCTATGAGCAGTTCTTC. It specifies CASSFTSYEQFF.

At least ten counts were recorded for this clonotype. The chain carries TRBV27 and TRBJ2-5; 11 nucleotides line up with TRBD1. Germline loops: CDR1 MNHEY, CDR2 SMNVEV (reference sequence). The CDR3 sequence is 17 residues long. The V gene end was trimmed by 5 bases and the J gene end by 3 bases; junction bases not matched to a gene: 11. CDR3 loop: CASSRRSGTGGEETQYF. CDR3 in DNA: TGTGCCAGCAGTCGCCGTTCCGGGACAGGGGGAGAAGAGACCCAGTACTTC.

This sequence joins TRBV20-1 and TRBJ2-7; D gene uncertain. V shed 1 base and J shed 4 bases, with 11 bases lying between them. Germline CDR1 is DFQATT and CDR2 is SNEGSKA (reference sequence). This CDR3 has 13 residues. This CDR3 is CSARVATNYEQYF. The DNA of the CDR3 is TGCAGTGCTAGAGTCGCCACCAATTACGAGCAGTACTTC.

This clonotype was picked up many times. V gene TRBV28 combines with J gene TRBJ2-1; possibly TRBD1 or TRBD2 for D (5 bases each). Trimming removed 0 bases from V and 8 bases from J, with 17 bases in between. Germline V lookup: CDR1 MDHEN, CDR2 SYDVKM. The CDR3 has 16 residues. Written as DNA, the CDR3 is TGTGCCAGCAGTTTATGGGACCTCTCGGGGCAGGATGAGCAGTTCTTC. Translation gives CASSLWDLSGQDEQFF.

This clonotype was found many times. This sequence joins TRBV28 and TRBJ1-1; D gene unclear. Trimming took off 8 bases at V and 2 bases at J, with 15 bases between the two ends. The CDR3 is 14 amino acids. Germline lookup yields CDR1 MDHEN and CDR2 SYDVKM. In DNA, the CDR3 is TGTGCCAGCCTCGGGTCCCATCCTAACACTGAAGCTTTCTTT. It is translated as CASLGSHPNTEAFF.